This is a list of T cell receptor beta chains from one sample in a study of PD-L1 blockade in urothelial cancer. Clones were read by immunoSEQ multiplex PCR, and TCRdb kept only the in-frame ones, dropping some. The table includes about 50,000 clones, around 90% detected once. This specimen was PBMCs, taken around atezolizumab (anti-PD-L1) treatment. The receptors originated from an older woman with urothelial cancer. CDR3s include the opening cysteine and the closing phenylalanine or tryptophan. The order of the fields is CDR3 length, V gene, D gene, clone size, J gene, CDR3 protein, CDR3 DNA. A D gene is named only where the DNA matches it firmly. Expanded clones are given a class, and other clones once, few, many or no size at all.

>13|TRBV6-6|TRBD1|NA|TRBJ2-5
CASCRDSLETQYF
TGTGCCAGCTGCAGGGACAGCCTTGAGACCCAGTACTTC
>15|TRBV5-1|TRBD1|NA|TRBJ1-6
CASSPQGGGRSPLHF
TGCGCCAGCAGCCCTCAGGGGGGAGGCAGGTCACCCCTCCACTTT
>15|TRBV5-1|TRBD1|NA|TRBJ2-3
CASSFGQGVADTQYF
TGCGCCAGCAGCTTCGGACAGGGGGTAGCAGATACGCAGTATTTT
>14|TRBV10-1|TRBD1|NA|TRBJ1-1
CASSRDRVNTEAFF
TGCGCCAGCAGCCGGGACAGGGTGAACACTGAAGCTTTCTTT
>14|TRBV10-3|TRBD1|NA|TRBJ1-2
CAISELGQGYGYTF
TGTGCCATCAGTGAGTTAGGACAGGGCTATGGCTACACCTTC
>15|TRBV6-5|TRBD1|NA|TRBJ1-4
CASSYSSQGGEKLFF
TGTGCCAGCAGTTACTCGAGTCAGGGGGGAGAAAAACTGTTTTTT
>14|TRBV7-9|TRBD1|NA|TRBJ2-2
CASSPQGDTGELFF
TGTGCCAGCAGCCCTCAGGGGGACACCGGGGAGCTGTTTTTT
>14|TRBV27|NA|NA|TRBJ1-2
CASSPSGTTGGYTF
TGTGCCAGCAGTCCCTCCGGCACTACAGGGGGCTACACCTTC
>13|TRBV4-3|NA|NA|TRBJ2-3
CASGGWPTDTQYF
TGCGCCAGTGGGGGGTGGCCCACAGATACGCAGTATTTT
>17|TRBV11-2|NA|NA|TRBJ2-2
CASSLEVARVGTGELFF
TGTGCCAGCAGCTTAGAAGTAGCCAGGGTGGGCACCGGGGAGCTGTTTTTT
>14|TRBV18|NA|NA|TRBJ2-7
CASSPEAVSYEQYF
TGTGCCAGCTCACCAGAGGCAGTCTCCTACGAGCAGTACTTC
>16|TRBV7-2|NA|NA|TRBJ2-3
CASSAYPPVGTDTQYF
TGTGCCAGCAGCGCTTATCCTCCGGTTGGCACAGATACGCAGTATTTT
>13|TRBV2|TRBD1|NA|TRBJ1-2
CASSGEGAGGYTF
TGTGCCAGCAGTGGTGAGGGGGCTGGTGGCTACACCTTC
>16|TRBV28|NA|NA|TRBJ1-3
CASSYGGLSSGNTIYF
TGTGCCAGCAGTTACGGAGGTCTTAGCTCTGGAAACACCATATATTTT
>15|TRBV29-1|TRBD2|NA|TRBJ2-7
CSVVLTSGRPWEQYF
TGCAGCGTTGTCCTGACTAGCGGGAGACCGTGGGAGCAGTACTTC
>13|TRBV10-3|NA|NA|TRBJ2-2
CATSDRNTGELFF
TGTGCCACTTCCGACAGGAACACCGGGGAGCTGTTTTTT
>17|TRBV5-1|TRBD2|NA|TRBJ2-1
CASSKGLAINSYNEQFF
TGCGCCAGCAGCAAAGGACTAGCGATAAACTCCTACAATGAGCAGTTCTTC
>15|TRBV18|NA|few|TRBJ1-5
CASSLVQGSNQPQHF
TGTGCCAGCTCACTAGTACAGGGATCAAATCAGCCCCAGCATTTT
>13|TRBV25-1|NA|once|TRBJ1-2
CASSDAGLGGYTF
TGTGCCAGCAGTGATGCCGGGTTAGGCGGCTACACCTTC
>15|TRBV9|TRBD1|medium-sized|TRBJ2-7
CASSSTGGFGYEQYF
TGTGCCAGCAGCTCGACAGGGGGCTTCGGCTACGAGCAGTACTTC
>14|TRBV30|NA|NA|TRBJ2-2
CAWTGTPNTGELFF
TGTGCCTGGACCGGGACTCCTAACACCGGGGAGCTGTTTTTT
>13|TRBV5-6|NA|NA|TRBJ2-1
CASSVSVVDEQFF
TGTGCCAGCAGCGTCTCGGTAGTAGATGAGCAGTTCTTC
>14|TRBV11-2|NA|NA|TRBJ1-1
CASSLTNVNTEAFF
TGTGCCAGCAGCTTAACAAACGTGAACACTGAAGCTTTCTTT
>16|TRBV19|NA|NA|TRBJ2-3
CASRSAGGEWPDTQYF
TGTGCCAGTAGGTCCGCAGGAGGGGAATGGCCAGATACGCAGTATTTT
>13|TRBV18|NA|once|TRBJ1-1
CASLPGRDTEAFF
TGTGCCAGCCTACCCGGCAGGGACACTGAAGCTTTCTTT
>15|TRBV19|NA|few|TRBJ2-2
CASSMGPSNTGELFF
TGTGCCAGTAGTATGGGCCCTTCGAACACCGGGGAGCTGTTTTTT
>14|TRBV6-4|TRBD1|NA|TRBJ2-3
CASSEQGATDTQYF
TGTGCCAGTTCAGAACAGGGGGCTACAGATACGCAGTATTTT
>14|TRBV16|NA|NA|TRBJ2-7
CASSQSSVADEQYF
TGTGCCAGCAGCCAATCTTCAGTGGCCGACGAGCAGTACTTC
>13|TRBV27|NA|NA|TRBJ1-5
CASREAGYQPQHF
TGTGCCAGCAGAGAAGCGGGGTATCAGCCCCAGCATTTT
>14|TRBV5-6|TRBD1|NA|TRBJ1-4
CASGGQGASEKLFF
TGTGCCAGCGGAGGACAGGGGGCGTCAGAAAAACTGTTTTTT
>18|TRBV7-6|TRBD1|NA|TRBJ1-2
CASSPLPPRDSNNYGYTF
TGTGCCAGCAGCCCATTACCCCCCCGGGACAGCAATAACTATGGCTACACCTTC
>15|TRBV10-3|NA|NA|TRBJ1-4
CAISEVQGRQEKLFF
TGTGCCATCAGTGAGGTACAGGGCAGGCAGGAAAAACTGTTTTTT
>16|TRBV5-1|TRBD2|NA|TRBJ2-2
CASSLEGLRGSGELFF
TGCGCCAGCAGCTTGGAAGGTCTGCGGGGGTCCGGGGAGCTGTTTTTT
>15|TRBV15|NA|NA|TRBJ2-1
CATSRGSVNYNEQFF
TGTGCCACCAGCAGAGGTTCTGTAAACTACAATGAGCAGTTCTTC
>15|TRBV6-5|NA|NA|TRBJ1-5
CASSYKAGGDQPQHF
TGTGCCAGCAGTTACAAGGCCGGGGGAGATCAGCCCCAGCATTTT
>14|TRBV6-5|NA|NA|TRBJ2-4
CASSYAGNKNIQYF
TGTGCCAGCAGTTACGCCGGGAATAAAAACATTCAGTACTTC
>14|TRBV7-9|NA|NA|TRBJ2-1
CASSHPRQNNEQFF
TGTGCCAGCAGCCACCCCCGACAAAACAATGAGCAGTTCTTC